Sequencing of this TCR beta chain was carried out in a study of cytomegalovirus exposure and HLA in healthy donors. Findings and limits, study-wide: An analysis was carried out at a later point. It showed that HLA-associated TCR beta chains were more clonally expanded than equally common non-associated chains.

This CDR3 has 17 residues. CDR1 and CDR2 (germline): MDHEN, SYDVKM. V lost 6 bases and J lost 5, with 25 bases in between. PCR amplification relied on 60 Vbeta primers (plus 13 Jbeta primers). TCRdb keeps only in-frame clones here, not all; method: immunoSEQ multiplex PCR. This sample has 210,000 or so clones, with roughly four fifths found just once. All the people who gave samples were healthy bone marrow donors. About this clone: What it binds is not known.

The specimen was PBMCs. This TCR was sampled from a woman in her thirties in good health and CMV-seropositive. The genes are TRBV28 and TRBJ1-2; the D gene is possibly TRBD1 (5 bases). DNA for the CDR3: TGTGCCAGCAGAGTATTGGGGGGATCTTCCACACTATATGGCTACACCTTC. It is translated as CASRVLGGSSTLYGYTF.